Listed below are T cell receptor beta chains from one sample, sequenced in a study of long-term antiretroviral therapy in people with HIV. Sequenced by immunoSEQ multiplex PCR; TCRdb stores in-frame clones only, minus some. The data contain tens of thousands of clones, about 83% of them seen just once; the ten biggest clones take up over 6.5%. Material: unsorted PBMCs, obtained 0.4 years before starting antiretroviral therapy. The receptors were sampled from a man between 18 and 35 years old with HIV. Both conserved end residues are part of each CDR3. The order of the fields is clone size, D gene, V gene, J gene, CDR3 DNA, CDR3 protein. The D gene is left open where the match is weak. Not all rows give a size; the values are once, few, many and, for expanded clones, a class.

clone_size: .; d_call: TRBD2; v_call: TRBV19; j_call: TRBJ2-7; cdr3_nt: TGTGCCAGTAGTACCCAACTAGCGGGGGGGAACGAGCAGTACTTC; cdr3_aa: CASSTQLAGGNEQYF
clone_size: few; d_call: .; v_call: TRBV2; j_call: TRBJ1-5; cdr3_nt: TGTGCCAGCAGCTTAGGACAGCTGGCCCAGCCCCAGCATTTT; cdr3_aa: CASSLGQLAQPQHF
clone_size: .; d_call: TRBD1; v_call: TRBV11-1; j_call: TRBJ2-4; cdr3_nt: TGTGCCAGCAGCCCCGGGACAGGGGAGATTCATAACATTCAGTACTTC; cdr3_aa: CASSPGTGEIHNIQYF
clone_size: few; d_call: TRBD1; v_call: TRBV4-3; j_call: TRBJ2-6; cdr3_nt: TGCGCCAGCAGCCAAGTAAACAGGGGGCCTGGGGCCAACGTCCTGACTTTC; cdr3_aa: CASSQVNRGPGANVLTF
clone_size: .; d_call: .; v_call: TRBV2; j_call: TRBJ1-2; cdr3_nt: TGTGCCAGCAGTGCCGGGGTCGCCGTCGGCTACACCTTC; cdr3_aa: CASSAGVAVGYTF
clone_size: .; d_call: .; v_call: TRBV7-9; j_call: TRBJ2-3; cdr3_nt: TGTGCCAGCAGCTTCACAGATACGCAGTATTTT; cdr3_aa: CASSFTDTQYF
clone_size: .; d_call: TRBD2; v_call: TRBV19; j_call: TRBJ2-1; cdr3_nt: TGTGCCAGTAGTTTCCCCGGGACTAGCTTCACGAATGAGCAGTTCTTC; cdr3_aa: CASSFPGTSFTNEQFF
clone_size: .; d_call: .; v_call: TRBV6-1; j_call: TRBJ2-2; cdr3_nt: TGTGCCAGCAGTGGTCGAGGGGTGAGGGGCGGGAACACCGGGGAGCTGTTTTTT; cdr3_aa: CASSGRGVRGGNTGELFF
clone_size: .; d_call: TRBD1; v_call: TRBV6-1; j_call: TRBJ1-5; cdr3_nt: TGTGCCAGCAGCGCCGGGACAGATAGCAATCAGCCCCAGCATTTT; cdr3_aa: CASSAGTDSNQPQHF
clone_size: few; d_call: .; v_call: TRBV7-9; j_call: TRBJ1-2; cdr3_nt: TGTGCCAGCAGCTTAGGGGGACTTTATGGCTACACCTTC; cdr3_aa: CASSLGGLYGYTF
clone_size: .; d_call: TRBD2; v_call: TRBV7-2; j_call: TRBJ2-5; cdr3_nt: TGTGCCAGCAGCTTGCTTCCGGGACTAGGTGGAGAGACCCAGTACTTC; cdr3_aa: CASSLLPGLGGETQYF
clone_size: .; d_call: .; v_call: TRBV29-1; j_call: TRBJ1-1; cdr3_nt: TGCAGCGTTGAAAGGAACACTGAAGCTTTCTTT; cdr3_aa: CSVERNTEAFF
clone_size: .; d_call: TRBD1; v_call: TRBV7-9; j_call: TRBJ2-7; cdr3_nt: TGTGCCAGCAGCCTAAGACAGGGGATGGACGAGCAGTACTTC; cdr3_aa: CASSLRQGMDEQYF
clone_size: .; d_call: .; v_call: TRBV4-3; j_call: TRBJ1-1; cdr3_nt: TGCGCCAGCAGCCAAGATGTCACGAACACTGAAGCTTTCTTT; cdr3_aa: CASSQDVTNTEAFF
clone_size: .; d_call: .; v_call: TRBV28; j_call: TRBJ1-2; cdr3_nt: TGTGCCAGCAGTTTACAGACAGTCCGCTACACCTTC; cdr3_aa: CASSLQTVRYTF
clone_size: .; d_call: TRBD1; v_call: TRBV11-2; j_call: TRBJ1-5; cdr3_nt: TGTGCCAGCAGCACGGACAGGGGAAACAATCAGCCCCAGCATTTT; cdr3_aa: CASSTDRGNNQPQHF
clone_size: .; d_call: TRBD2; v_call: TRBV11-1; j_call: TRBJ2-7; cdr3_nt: TGTGCCAGCAGCTTAAGACTAGCGGGGACCTACGAGCAGTACTTC; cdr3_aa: CASSLRLAGTYEQYF
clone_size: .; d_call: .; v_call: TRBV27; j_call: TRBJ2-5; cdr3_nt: TGTGCCAGCAGTCCAGACCGGGACTCCTGGCGGGAGACCCAGTACTTC; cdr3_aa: CASSPDRDSWRETQYF
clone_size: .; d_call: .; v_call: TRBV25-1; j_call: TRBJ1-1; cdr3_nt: TGTGCCAGCAGTGAAGGGGAGTACACTGAAGCTTTCTTT; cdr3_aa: CASSEGEYTEAFF
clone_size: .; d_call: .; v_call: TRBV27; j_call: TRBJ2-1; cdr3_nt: TGTGCCAGCAGTTTATCAGGGGCCAGCGAGCAGTTCTTC; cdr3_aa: CASSLSGASEQFF
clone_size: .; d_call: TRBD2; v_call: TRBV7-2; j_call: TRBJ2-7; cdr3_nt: TGTGCCAGCAGCTCCCCCGGGGGGGCCTACGAGCAGTACTTC; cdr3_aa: CASSSPGGAYEQYF
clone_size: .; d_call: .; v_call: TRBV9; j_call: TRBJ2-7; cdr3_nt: TGTGCCAGCAGCGTAGGTGGACCCGTTCCCTACGAGCAGTACTTC; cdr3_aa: CASSVGGPVPYEQYF
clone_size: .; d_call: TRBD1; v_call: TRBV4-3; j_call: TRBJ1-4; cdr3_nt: TGCGCCAGCAGCCAAGCCTTGGGACAGGGGGATGAAAAACTGTTTTTT; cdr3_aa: CASSQALGQGDEKLFF
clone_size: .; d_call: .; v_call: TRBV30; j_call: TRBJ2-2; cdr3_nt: TGTGCCTGCCCCCCGGGGGCCGGCACCGGGGAGCTGTTTTTT; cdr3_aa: CACPPGAGTGELFF
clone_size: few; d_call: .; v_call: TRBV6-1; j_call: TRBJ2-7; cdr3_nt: TGTGCCAGCAGTGCACAGGACAGCGTATGGATCTACGAGCAGTACTTC; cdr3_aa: CASSAQDSVWIYEQYF
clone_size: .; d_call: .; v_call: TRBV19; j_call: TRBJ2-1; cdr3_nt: TGTGCCAGTAGTATAGAGCTAATCTACAATGAGCAGTTCTTC; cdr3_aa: CASSIELIYNEQFF
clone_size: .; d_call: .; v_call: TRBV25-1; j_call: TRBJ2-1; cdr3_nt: TGTGCCAGCAGCAAGGACAGTGGTTTTGTCCATGAGCAGTTCTTC; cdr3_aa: CASSKDSGFVHEQFF
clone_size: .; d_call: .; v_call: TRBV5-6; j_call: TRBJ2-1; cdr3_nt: TGTGCCAGCCTCTACAGGGGCGCGGGAGACCGGGAGCAGTTCTTC; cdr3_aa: CASLYRGAGDREQFF
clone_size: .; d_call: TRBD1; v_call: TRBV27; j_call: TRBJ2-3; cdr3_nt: TGTGCCAGCAGATTACTGATAGGACAGGGTTTTGACACAGATACGCAGTATTTT; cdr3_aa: CASRLLIGQGFDTDTQYF
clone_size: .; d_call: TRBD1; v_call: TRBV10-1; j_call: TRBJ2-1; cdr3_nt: TGCGCCAGCAGTGGTCCCCTCGGGACAGATCGATACAATGAGCAGTTCTTC; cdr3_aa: CASSGPLGTDRYNEQFF
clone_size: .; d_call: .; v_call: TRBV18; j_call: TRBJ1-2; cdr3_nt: TGTGCCAGCTCACCTTCGGACAACTATGGCTACACCTTC; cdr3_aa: CASSPSDNYGYTF
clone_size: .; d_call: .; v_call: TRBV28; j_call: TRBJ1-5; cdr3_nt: TGTGCCAGCAGCTTCTCAGCTAGCAATCAGCCCCAGCATTTT; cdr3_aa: CASSFSASNQPQHF
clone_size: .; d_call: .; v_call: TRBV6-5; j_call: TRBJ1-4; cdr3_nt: TGTGCCAGCAGTTCCGGGTTGCTTGAAAAACTGTTTTTT; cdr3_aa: CASSSGLLEKLFF
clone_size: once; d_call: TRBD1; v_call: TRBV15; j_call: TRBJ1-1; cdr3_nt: TGTGCCACCAGCAGAGCTGGGGGACAGCTGAACACTGAAGCTTTCTTT; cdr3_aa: CATSRAGGQLNTEAFF
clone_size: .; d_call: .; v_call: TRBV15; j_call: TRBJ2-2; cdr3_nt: TGTGCCACCAGCAGAGATTTCGCAGGGGACACCGGGGAGCTGTTTTTT; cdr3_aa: CATSRDFAGDTGELFF
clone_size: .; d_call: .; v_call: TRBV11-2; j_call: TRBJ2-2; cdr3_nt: TGTGCCAGCAGGGCGGGGGTGCAGGGGGCGAGCACCGGGGAGCTGTTTTTT; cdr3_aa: CASRAGVQGASTGELFF
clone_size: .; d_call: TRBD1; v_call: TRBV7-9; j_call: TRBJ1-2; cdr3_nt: TGTGCCAGCAGCTTAGAGACAGGGAATAGGGACTATGGCTACACCTTC; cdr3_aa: CASSLETGNRDYGYTF
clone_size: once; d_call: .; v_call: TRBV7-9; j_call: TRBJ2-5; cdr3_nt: TGTGCCAGCAGTTCCGACAGGGAGGTGGAGACCCAGTACTTC; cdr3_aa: CASSSDREVETQYF
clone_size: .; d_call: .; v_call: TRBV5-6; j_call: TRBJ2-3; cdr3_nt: TGTGCCAGCAGCCCGGTTGAGGATAGCACAGATACGCAGTATTTT; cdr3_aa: CASSPVEDSTDTQYF
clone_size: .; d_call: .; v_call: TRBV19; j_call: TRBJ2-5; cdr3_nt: TGTGCCAGTAGTCAGCAGTATCAAGAGACCCAGTACTTC; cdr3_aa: CASSQQYQETQYF
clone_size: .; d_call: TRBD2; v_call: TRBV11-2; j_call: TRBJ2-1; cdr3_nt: TGTGCCAGCAGCTTGCTGTTTAGCGGGCACAATGAGCAGTTCTTC; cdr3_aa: CASSLLFSGHNEQFF
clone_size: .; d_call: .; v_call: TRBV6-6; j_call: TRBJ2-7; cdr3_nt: TGTGCCAGCAGGGGGCTTGTGAAAACAATCCACGAGCAGTACTTC; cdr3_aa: CASRGLVKTIHEQYF
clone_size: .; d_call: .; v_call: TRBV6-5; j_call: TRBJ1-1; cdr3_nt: TGTGCCAGCAGTCCCGAGTCCACCTACAACACTGAAGCTTTCTTT; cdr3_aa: CASSPESTYNTEAFF
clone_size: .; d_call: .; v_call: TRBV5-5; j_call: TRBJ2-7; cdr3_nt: TGTGCCAGCAGCTTTTATTCCTACGAGCAGTACTTC; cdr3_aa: CASSFYSYEQYF
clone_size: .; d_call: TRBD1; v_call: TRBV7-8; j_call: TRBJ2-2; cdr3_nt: TGTGCCAGCAGCCCCCGTTTGGGGACAGGGACCACCGGGGAGCTGTTTTTT; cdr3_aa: CASSPRLGTGTTGELFF
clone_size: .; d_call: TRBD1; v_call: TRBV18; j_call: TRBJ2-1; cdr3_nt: TGTGCCAGCTCACCCCCACGGACAGGGGGCTACAATGAGCAGTTCTTC; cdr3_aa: CASSPPRTGGYNEQFF
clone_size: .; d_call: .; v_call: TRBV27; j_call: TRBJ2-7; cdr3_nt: TGTGCCAGCAGTTTTCAACAGAACATTCCCTACGAGCAGTACTTC; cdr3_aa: CASSFQQNIPYEQYF
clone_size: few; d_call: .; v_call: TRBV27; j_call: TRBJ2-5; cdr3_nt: TGTGCCAGCAGTTTAAGGCCGGGGTCTCAAGAGACCCAGTACTTC; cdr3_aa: CASSLRPGSQETQYF
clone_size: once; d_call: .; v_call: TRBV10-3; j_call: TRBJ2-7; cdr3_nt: TGTGCCATCAGTGGGAAGGGAAGGCAGGAAACCTACGAGCAGTACTTC; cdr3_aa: CAISGKGRQETYEQYF
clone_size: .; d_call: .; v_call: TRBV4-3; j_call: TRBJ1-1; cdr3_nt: TGCGCCAGCAGCCCAAGATACGGAGGGTTCGACACTGAAGCTTTCTTT; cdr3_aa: CASSPRYGGFDTEAFF
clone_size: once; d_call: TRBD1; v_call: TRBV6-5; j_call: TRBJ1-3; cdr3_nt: TGTGCCAGCGCGACAGGGACTGGAAACACCATATATTTT; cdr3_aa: CASATGTGNTIYF
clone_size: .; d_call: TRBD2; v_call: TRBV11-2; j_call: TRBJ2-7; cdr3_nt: TGTGCCACCCGGGGACTAGCGGGAGGCAACGAGCAGTACTTC; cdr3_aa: CATRGLAGGNEQYF
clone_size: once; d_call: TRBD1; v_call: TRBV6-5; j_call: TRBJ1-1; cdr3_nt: TGTGCCAGCAGCACTGCGGACAGGGGGATGACTGAAGCTTTCTTT; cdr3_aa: CASSTADRGMTEAFF
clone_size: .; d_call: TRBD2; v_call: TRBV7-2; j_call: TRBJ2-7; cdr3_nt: TGTGCCAGCCGCACTGAAGGACTAGGATTCGACGAGCAGTACTTC; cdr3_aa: CASRTEGLGFDEQYF
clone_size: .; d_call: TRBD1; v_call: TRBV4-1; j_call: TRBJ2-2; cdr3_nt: TGCGCCAGCAGCCAAAGGCAGGGGGACACCGGGGAGCTGTTTTTT; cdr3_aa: CASSQRQGDTGELFF
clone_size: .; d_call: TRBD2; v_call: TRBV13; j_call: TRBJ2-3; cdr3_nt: TGTGCCAGCAGCCCTCGGCTAGCGGGAGGTACGCAGTATTTT; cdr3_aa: CASSPRLAGGTQYF
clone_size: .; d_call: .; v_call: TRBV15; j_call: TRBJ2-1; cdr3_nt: TGTGCCACCAGCACCCTCACGGCAGGGTTGGATGAGCAGTTCTTC; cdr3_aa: CATSTLTAGLDEQFF
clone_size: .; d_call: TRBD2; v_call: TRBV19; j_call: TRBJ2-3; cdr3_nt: TGTGCCAGTAGTATTCTTCCCACTAGCGGGCCAAGGGATACGCAGTATTTT; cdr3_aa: CASSILPTSGPRDTQYF
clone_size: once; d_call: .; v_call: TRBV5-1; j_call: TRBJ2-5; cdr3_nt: TGCGCCAGCAGCAAACAGGAGCTCCAAGAGACCCAGTACTTC; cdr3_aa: CASSKQELQETQYF